Below, one TCR beta chain is given with its context. This sample was included in a study of blood T cell repertoires in COVID-19. In the original processing: For nucleated cells, counts were estimated from reference gene primer amplification. The repertoire was sequenced with immunoSEQ multiplex PCR; TCRdb's copy has only in-frame clones and lacks some. That table gives V, J and clone size, and the DNA gave D and trimming. The sample gives about 92,000 clones, around 85% of which show up once; around 12% is in the top ten. Germline values: CDR1 ENHRY, CDR2 SYGVKD. The V and J ends lost 7 bases and 4 bases respectively, with 19 bases between them. CDR3 length: 15 amino acids.

The specimen was peripheral blood. The origin of this receptor is a human donor in a cohort sampled during active COVID-19. The chain carries TRBV10-3 and TRBJ1-2; a weak D match, TRBD1 (6 bases). In DNA form, the CDR3 reads TGTGCCATCAACCCCTCTACAGGGAGGGGCTATGGCTACACCTTC. Protein product: CAINPSTGRGYGYTF.